This T cell receptor beta chain was identified during a study of Graves' ophthalmopathy and Graves' hyperthyroidism. This clonotype came up a few times. Amplified TCR beta CDR3 regions were obtained using RNA transcripts as template. Second-round multiplex PCR came after a first-round RT-PCR that employed HTBI primers. TCRdb reprocessed the multiplex PCR reads via MiXCR and lists one record per CDR3 protein. The sample includes under 400,000 distinct CDR3 sequences, 15% to 20% of them seen just once. The CDR3 runs to 14 residues. CDR1 is MNHEY and CDR2 is SVGEGT in the germline V gene. V dropped 4 bases and J dropped 6 bases, with 16 bases sitting between them.

This TCR came from an adult man with Graves' ophthalmopathy. The material sequenced was peripheral blood. V is TRBV6-2 or TRBV6-3 and J is TRBJ2-7; possible D gene TRBD1, 5 bases. CDR3 region: CASSSLGLAIEQYF. The CDR3 DNA reads as TGTGCCAGCAGTTCCCTGGGGCTGGCAATCGAGCAGTACTTC.